The 3 T cell receptor beta chains below were found in one sample sequenced in a study of T-cell memory formation after mild COVID-19. TCRdb ran MiXCR on the 5' RACE reads and lists one entry per CDR3 protein. This repertoire shows about 470,000 distinct CDR3 sequences, around a sixth found once; its top ten account for approximately 13%. The sequencing input was PBMCs or a T cell subset sorted from them (not recorded which). The receptors come from an adult woman who had mild COVID-19 (a few samples of this study predate the infection). Cell type and time point are not known.

The table lists this clonotype with a count of one. The rearrangement joins TRBV5-1 to TRBJ2-5, with a possible D match to TRBD1 (6 bases). Germline values: CDR1 SGHRS, CDR2 YFSETQ. This CDR3 is 15 amino acids long. V lost 5 bases to trimming and J lost 2 bases, with 16 bases between them. The CDR3 region is CASSLFLQGQETQYF. The CDR3 DNA is TGCGCCAGCAGTTTATTTTTACAGGGACAAGAGACCCAGTACTTC.

V usage is TRBV5-1 and J usage is TRBJ1-6; TRBD1 matches at 11 bases. V lost 4 bases to trimming and J lost 8 bases; unmatched junction nucleotides: 2. Looked up from germline, CDR1 is SGHRS and CDR2 is YFSETQ. The CDR3 is made up of 14 amino acids. CDR3 in amino acids: CASSRTGGDSPLHF. In DNA, the CDR3 is TGCGCCAGCAGCCGGACAGGGGGCGATTCACCCCTCCACTTT.

This clonotype was observed a handful of times. The rearrangement uses TRBV2 and TRBJ2-3; 9 bases match TRBD1. CDR1 is SNHLY and CDR2 is FYNNEI in the germline V gene. J lost 3 bases, V lost 2 bases, and 9 bases had no gene match. The CDR3 runs to 17 residues. CDR3 DNA sequence: TGTGCCAGCAGTGAAATGGTACAGGGGGCCAGAACAGATACGCAGTATTTT. Protein: CASSEMVQGARTDTQYF.